The rows below give T cell receptor beta chains drawn from one sample of a study. A single record per CDR3 protein comes from TCRdb applying MiXCR to the 5' RACE reads. Among over 45,000 distinct CDR3 sequences listed, about 26% were seen once. The sample consisted of tumor-infiltrating Tregs sorted from the breast tumor. These receptors were taken from a female donor with breast cancer. Both conserved end residues are trimmed from each CDR3.

V gene	J gene	CDR3 protein
TRBV7-6	TRBJ2-1	ASSPEFPILRSYNEQF
TRBV5-1	TRBJ2-2	ASSLGGCTGELF
TRBV9	TRBJ2-5	ASSVESLGVAGETQY
TRBV25-1	TRBJ2-1	ASSESGQENEQF
TRBV18	TRBJ2-5	ASSPYSGYQETQY
TRBV4-1	TRBJ2-7	ASSHPGTSGSYQY
TRBV7-6	TRBJ1-1	ASSFRANTEAF
TRBV28	TRBJ2-1	ASRDVVREQF
TRBV24-1	TRBJ1-2	ATSDERGSGYT
TRBV30	TRBJ1-1	AWWRGNTEAF
TRBV3-1	TRBJ1-1	ASSQTGSEAF
TRBV20-1	TRBJ2-5	SAERDWETQY
TRBV24-1	TRBJ2-1	ATANPGKGGNEQF
TRBV3-1	TRBJ2-3	ASSPVGTWDTQY
TRBV5-1	TRBJ1-5	ASSLGNGWEPQH
TRBV6-2/TRBV6-3	TRBJ2-1	AIAIAGGAGEGEQF
TRBV5-1	TRBJ2-5	ASSRGTSVETQY
TRBV5-1	TRBJ1-3	ASSYGQTNTIY
TRBV23-1	TRBJ2-7	TSSQGGQTYEQY
TRBV5-1	TRBJ2-7	ASSIGRTTYEQY
TRBV4-3	TRBJ2-7	ASSPGLAGEQQY
TRBV6-2/TRBV6-3	TRBJ2-2	ASMVENTGELF
TRBV28	TRBJ1-6	ASSKPNQGSYNSPLH
TRBV20-1	TRBJ2-5	SARKVRGLPGETQY
TRBV20-1	TRBJ1-4	SADDGRDLGEKLF
TRBV3-1	TRBJ2-5	ASSSGLAGGEETQY
TRBV20-1	TRBJ2-3	SAAPTSGSSDTQY
TRBV7-2	TRBJ1-6	AGSLEWSGSSPLH
TRBV9	TRBJ2-3	ASSVPQGSDTQY
TRBV5-4	TRBJ2-3	ASSLDRLAGVTQY
TRBV20-1	TRBJ2-5	SALQLTGSETQY
TRBV4-2	TRBJ2-5	ASSRERGVETQY
TRBV5-1	TRBJ2-7	ASSGSGLRSYEQY
TRBV18	TRBJ2-7	ASSPQGAGSYEQY